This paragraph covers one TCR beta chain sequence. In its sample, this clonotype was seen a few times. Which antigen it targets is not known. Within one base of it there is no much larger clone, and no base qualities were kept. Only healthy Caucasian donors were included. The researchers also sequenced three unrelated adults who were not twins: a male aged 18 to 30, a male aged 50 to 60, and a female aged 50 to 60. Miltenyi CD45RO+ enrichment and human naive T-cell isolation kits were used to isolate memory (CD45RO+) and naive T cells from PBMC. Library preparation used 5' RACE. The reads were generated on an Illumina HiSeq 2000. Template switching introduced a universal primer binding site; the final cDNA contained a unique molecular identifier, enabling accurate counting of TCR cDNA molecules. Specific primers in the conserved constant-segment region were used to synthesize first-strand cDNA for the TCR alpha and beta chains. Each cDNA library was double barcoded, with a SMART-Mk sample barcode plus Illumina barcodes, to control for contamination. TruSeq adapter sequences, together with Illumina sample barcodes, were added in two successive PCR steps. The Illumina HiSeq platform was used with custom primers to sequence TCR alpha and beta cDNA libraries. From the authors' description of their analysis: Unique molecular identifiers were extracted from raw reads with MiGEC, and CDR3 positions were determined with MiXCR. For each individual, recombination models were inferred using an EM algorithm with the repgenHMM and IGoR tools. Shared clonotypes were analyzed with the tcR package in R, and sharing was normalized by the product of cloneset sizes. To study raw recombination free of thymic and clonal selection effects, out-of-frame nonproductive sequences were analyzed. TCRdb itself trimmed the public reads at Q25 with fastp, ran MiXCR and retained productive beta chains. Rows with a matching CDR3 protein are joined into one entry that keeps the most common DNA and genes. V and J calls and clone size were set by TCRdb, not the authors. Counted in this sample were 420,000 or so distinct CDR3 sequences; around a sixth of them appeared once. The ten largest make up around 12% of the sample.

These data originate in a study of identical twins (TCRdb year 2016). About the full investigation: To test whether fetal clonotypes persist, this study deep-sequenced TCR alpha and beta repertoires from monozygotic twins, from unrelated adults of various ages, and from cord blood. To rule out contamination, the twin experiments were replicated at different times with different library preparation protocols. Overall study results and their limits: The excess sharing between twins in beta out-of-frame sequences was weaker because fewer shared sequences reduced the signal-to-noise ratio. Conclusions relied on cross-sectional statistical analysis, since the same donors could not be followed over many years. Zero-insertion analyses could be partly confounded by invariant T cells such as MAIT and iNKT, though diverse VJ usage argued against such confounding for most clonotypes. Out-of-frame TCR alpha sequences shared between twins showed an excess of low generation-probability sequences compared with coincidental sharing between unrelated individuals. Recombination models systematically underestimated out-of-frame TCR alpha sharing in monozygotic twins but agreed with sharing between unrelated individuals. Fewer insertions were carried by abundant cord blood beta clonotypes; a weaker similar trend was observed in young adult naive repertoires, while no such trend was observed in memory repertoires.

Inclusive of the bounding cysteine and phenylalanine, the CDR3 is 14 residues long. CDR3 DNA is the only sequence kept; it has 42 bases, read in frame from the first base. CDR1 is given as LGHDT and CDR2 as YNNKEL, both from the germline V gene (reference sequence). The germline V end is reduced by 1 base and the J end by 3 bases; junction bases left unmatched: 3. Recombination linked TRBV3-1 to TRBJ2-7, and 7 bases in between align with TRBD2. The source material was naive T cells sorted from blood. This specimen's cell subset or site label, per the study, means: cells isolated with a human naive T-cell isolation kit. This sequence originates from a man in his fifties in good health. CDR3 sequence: CASSQASGGYEQYF. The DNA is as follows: TGTGCCAGCAGCCAAGCTTCGGGGGGCTACGAGCAGTACTTC.